These 10 T cell receptor beta chains share one sample of origin, sequenced in a study of T cell changes during pregnancy in multiple sclerosis. Sequenced by immunoSEQ multiplex PCR; TCRdb stores in-frame clones only, minus some. Of around 96,000 clones listed, just under 95% are singletons. Source: peripheral blood, taken in the first trimester of pregnancy. The receptor set was obtained from a female donor with multiple sclerosis, enrolled in a pregnancy study.

This chain joins TRBV5-1 and TRBJ2-7, with a possible D match to TRBD2 (5 bases). Trimming shortened V by 3 bases and J by 6 bases, and 13 bases separated the two germline ends. Germline assignment: CDR1 SGHRS and CDR2 YFSETQ. There are 13 residues in the CDR3. The CDR3: CASSWTQHSEQYF. CDR3 DNA sequence: TGCGCCAGCAGCTGGACTCAACATAGCGAGCAGTACTTC.

The chain combines TRBV7-3 with TRBJ2-3, with TRBD1 matching over 8 bases. The V and J ends lost 3 bases and 3 bases, in that order; junction bases with no gene match: 17. Germline lookup yields CDR1 SGHTA and CDR2 FQGTGA. The CDR3 loop spans 19 amino acids. The CDR3 bases are TGTGCCAGCAGCTTGGCGGGCCAGAGACAGGGGCTAATAACAGATACGCAGTATTTT. It is translated as CASSLAGQRQGLITDTQYF. The variable domain in full, completed from reference TRBV7-3 and TRBJ2-3, reads GAGVSQTPSNKVTEKGKYVELRCDPISGHTALYWYRQSLGQGPEFLIYFQGTGAADDSGLPNDRFFAVRPEGSVSTLKIQRTERGDSAVYLCASSLAGQRQGLITDTQYFGPGTRLTVL.

V and J are TRBV2 and TRBJ2-7, with D possibly matching TRBD1 (5 bases). The CDR3 sequence is 12 residues long. Germline loops: CDR1 SNHLY, CDR2 FYNNEI. The V end lost 8 bases, the J end lost 2 bases, and 10 bases lay between the germline ends. As DNA, the CDR3 is TGTGCCAGCGAGGCAGGGACCTACGAGCAGTACTTC. This gives the protein CASEAGTYEQYF.

The rearrangement links TRBV9 to TRBJ2-5; TRBD2 agrees at 9 bases. This CDR3 is 19 amino acids long. Looked up from germline, CDR1 is SGDLS and CDR2 is YYNGEE. V shed 0 bases and J 4 bases; nucleotides not matched to a gene: 16. The CDR3 loop is CASSVGNSGGGGSGETQYF. In DNA form, the CDR3 reads TGTGCCAGCAGCGTAGGGAATTCGGGCGGGGGGGGTTCAGGAGAGACCCAGTACTTC.

This clone was recorded only once. The rearrangement uses TRBV4-2 and TRBJ1-4, with TRBD1 matching 7 bases. This CDR3 region has 15 residues. Germline V gives CDR1 LGHNA, CDR2 YNFKEQ. The V gene end was trimmed by 3 bases and the J gene end by 5 bases; junction bases not matched to a gene: 6. The CDR3 DNA reads TGTGCCAGCAGCCAGAGCACAGGGGAGAATGAAAAACTGTTTTTT. This sequence encodes CASSQSTGENEKLFF.

The chain couples TRBV30 to TRBJ1-3; 8 bases map to TRBD1. The CDR3 consists of 14 residues. CDR1 and CDR2 (germline): GTSNPN, SVGIG (reference sequence). The J segment lost 4 bases and the V segment lost 6 bases, leaving 8 bases of the junction unmatched. The CDR3 bases are TGTGCCTGTCCTACCAGGGGGCACGGAAACACCATATATTTT. Translated: CACPTRGHGNTIYF.

The J gene is TRBJ2-3, the V gene TRBV29-1; D remains unclear. The CDR3 extends over 12 amino acids. Trimming shortened V by 2 bases and J by 0 bases, and 3 bases separated the two germline ends. Per germline, CDR1 SQVTM and CDR2 ANQGSEA. The CDR3: CSVEQSTDTQYF. In nucleotides, the CDR3 is TGCAGCGTTGAACAGAGCACAGATACGCAGTATTTT.

The V gene is TRBV7-3, the J gene TRBJ1-6; 7 nucleotides align to TRBD1. This CDR3 has 14 residues. V was pared by 3 bases and J by 10 bases, with 6 bases of the junction left unmatched. Germline loops: CDR1 SGHTA, CDR2 FQGTGA. CDR3 sequence (DNA): TGTGCCAGCAGCTTGACAGGGAAGGGGTCACCCCTCCACTTT. Its translation: CASSLTGKGSPLHF.

The V and J genes are TRBV9 and TRBJ2-1; 9 bases are shared with TRBD2. With 0 bases clipped from V and 8 bases from J, the junction kept 6 bases outside the gene matches. The CDR3 is made up of 15 amino acids. Germline loops: CDR1 SGDLS, CDR2 YYNGEE. In DNA, the CDR3 is TGTGCCAGCAGCGTAGAAGGTAGCGGGGGTGATGAGCAGTTCTTC. It yields the protein CASSVEGSGGDEQFF.

The chain combines TRBV5-1 with TRBJ2-3; no clear D gene. Looked up from germline, CDR1 is SGHRS and CDR2 is YFSETQ. There are 13 residues in the CDR3. Trimming took off 4 bases at V and 0 bases at J, with 6 bases between the two ends. The CDR3 is CASSAPSTDTQYF. The CDR3, as DNA: TGCGCCAGCAGCGCGCCTAGCACAGATACGCAGTATTTT.